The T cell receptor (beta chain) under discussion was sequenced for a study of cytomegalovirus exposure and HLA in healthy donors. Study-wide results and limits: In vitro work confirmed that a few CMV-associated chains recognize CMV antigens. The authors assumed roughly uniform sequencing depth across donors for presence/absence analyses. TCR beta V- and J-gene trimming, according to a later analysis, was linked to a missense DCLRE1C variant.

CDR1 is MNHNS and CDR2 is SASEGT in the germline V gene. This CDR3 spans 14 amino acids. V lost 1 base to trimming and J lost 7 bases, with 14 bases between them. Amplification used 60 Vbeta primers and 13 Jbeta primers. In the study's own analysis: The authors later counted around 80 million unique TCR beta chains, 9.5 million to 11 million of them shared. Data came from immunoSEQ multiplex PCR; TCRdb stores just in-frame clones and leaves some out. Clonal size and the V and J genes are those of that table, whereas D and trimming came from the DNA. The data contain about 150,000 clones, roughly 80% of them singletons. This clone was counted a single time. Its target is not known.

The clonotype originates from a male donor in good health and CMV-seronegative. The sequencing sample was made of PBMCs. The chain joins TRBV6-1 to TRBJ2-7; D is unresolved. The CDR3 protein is CASSEVGGPEEQYF. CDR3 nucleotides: TGTGCCAGCAGTGAAGTGGGTGGGCCTGAAGAGCAGTACTTC.